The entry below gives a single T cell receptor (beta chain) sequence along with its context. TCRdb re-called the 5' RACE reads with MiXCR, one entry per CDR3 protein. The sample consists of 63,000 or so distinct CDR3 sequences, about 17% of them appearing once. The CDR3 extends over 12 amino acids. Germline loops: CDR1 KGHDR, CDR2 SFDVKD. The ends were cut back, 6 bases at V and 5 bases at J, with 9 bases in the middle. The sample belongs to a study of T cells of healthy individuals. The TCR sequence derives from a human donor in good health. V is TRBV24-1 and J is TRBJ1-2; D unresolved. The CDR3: CATSSDGYGYTF. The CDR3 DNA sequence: TGTGCCACCAGTTCGGACGGATATGGCTACACCTTC.